One and the same sample provided the 14 T cell receptor beta chains below, sequenced in a study of identical twins. TCRdb reprocessed the 5' RACE reads with MiXCR, giving one entry per CDR3 protein. Seen here are 1.5 million to 2 million distinct CDR3 sequences, about 30% observed once, and the top ten hold around 0.3%. Sequencing was performed on cord blood. The source of these receptors is a newborn girl in good health.

This clonotype was detected a few times. The V and J genes are TRBV20-1 and TRBJ1-2; D possibly corresponds to TRBD1 (5 bases). CDR1 is DFQATT, CDR2 SNEGSKA, per germline (reference sequence). The CDR3 runs to 11 residues. Trimming cost V 0 bases and J 7 bases, with 6 bases left between them. The CDR3 region is CSARDGGGYTF. DNA for the CDR3: TGCAGTGCTAGAGATGGGGGTGGCTACACCTTC.

The V call is TRBV20-1, the J call TRBJ2-3; 11 bases match TRBD2. The germline V gene has CDR1 DFQATT and CDR2 SNEGSKA (reference sequence). CDR3 length equals 16 residues. The V and J ends lost 4 bases and 3 bases, in that order; junction bases with no gene match: 9. CDR3 nucleotides: TGCAGTGCTACCTTAGCGGGGGGGCCATCAACAGATACGCAGTATTTT. Protein: CSATLAGGPSTDTQYF.

This clonotype was observed a handful of times. The chain joins TRBV4-1 to TRBJ2-3; 12 bases align to TRBD2. This CDR3 spans 14 amino acids. In germline, CDR1 is MGHRA, CDR2 YSYEKL. Trimming cost V 10 bases and J 4 bases; bases outside gene matches: 6. The CDR3 reads CATRLAGVSDTQYF. The CDR3, as DNA: TGCGCCACCAGACTAGCGGGAGTATCAGATACGCAGTATTTT.

The chain couples TRBV9 to TRBJ1-5; D remains ambiguous. Germline V lookup: CDR1 SGDLS, CDR2 YYNGEE. This CDR3 has 14 amino acids. Trimming removed 0 bases at V and 3 bases at J, with 7 bases between. The CDR3: CASSVGFSNQPQHF. The CDR3 bases are TGTGCCAGCAGCGTAGGGTTCTCCAATCAGCCCCAGCATTTT.

The chain couples TRBV28 to TRBJ1-1, with no clear D. Trimming took 6 bases from V and 1 from J, leaving 9 bases between them. This CDR3 has 13 amino acids. Germline V gene data show CDR1 as MDHEN and CDR2 as SYDVKM. In nucleotides, the CDR3 is TGTGCCAGCAGAACCCCTGGGAACACTGAAGCTTTCTTT. This gives the protein CASRTPGNTEAFF. Based on the CDR3 plus reference TRBV28 and TRBJ1-1, the full variable domain is DVKVTQSSRYLVKRTGEKVFLECVQDMDHENMFWYRQDPGLGLRLIYFSYDVKMKEKGDIPEGYSVSREKKERFSLILESASTNQTSMYLCASRTPGNTEAFFGQGTRLTVV.

This chain uses TRBV12-3 or TRBV12-4 with TRBJ2-3; tentative D call: TRBD2 (6 bases). The CDR3 has 15 residues. Deletions cut 3 bases from V and 2 bases from J, with 12 bases between. The CDR3 reads CASSFRGATTDTQYF. CDR3 bases: TGTGCCAGCAGTTTTCGCGGGGCGACCACAGATACGCAGTATTTT.

This chain links TRBV11-2 with TRBJ2-1; no definite D call. This CDR3 is 15 amino acids long. Looked up from germline, CDR1 is SGHAT and CDR2 is FQNNGV. The V end was cut by 5 bases, the J end by 7 bases, with 18 bases between. CDR3 sequence reads: CASSPGYPLGNEQFF. CDR3 coding DNA: TGTGCCAGCAGCCCGGGCTATCCCTTAGGAAATGAGCAGTTCTTC.

This clonotype was seen more than once but under ten times. This chain connects TRBV27 to TRBJ1-2; D uncertain. Germline values: CDR1 MNHEY, CDR2 SMNVEV (reference sequence). The CDR3 covers 13 residues. Deletions cut 0 bases from V and 7 bases from J, with 9 bases between. The CDR3 coding sequence is TGTGCCAGCAGTTTATCAGGGCTGGGTGGCTACACCTTC. It encodes CASSLSGLGGYTF.

The rearrangement joins TRBV24-1 to TRBJ2-3, with 11 bases matching TRBD2. The ends lost 4 bases at V and 0 bases at J; junction bases unmatched: 8. Looked up from germline, CDR1 is KGHDR and CDR2 is SFDVKD. CDR3 length equals 18 residues. This CDR3 is CATSDPGLAELSTDTQYF. The CDR3 DNA reads as TGTGCCACCAGTGACCCGGGACTAGCGGAACTAAGCACAGATACGCAGTATTTT.

In DNA form, the CDR3 reads TGTGCCAGCAGCCCGCAGCGGGGGACCTCCTACGAGCAGTACTTC. Translated, it gives CASSPQRGTSYEQYF. The V gene is TRBV7-9, the J gene TRBJ2-7; TRBD2 aligns across 8 bases. V gave up 5 bases and J gave up 0 bases; unmatched junction bases: 6. The CDR3 consists of 15 residues. Per germline, CDR1 SEHNR and CDR2 FQNEAQ (reference sequence).

V and J are TRBV28 and TRBJ1-1, with TRBD1 as a possible D gene (5 bases). V was pared by 6 bases and J by 13 bases, with 27 bases between. This CDR3 region has 15 residues. In germline, CDR1 is MDHEN, CDR2 SYDVKM. The CDR3 sequence: CASSPETPGFWRDFF. In DNA form, the CDR3 reads TGTGCCAGCAGCCCCGAAACTCCAGGGTTCTGGAGGGATTTCTTT.

The gene calls are TRBV19 and TRBJ1-5; D is unclear. Germline CDR1 and CDR2: LNHDA and SQIVND (reference sequence). The CDR3 consists of 17 residues. V shed 4 bases and J shed 2 bases, with 18 bases lying between them. The CDR3 region is CASSTPPGRDRNQPQHF. CDR3 nucleotide sequence: TGTGCCAGTAGTACGCCCCCGGGGAGGGATCGCAATCAGCCCCAGCATTTT.

To note about this clonotype: The junction departs from germline at one end; a sequencing error may be responsible. The V gene is TRBV5-1, the J gene TRBJ1-2, with D possibly matching TRBD1 (5 bases). The V gene's germline CDR1 is SGHRS and CDR2 YFSETQ. The length of the CDR3 is 12 residues. CDR3 sequence (DNA): TGCGCCAGCAGTTTGGACACCTATGACTACACCTTC. It specifies CASSLDTYDYTF.

A word on this clonotype: A much larger clone differs from this one at a single base, so this may be a read error. V gene TRBV3-1 combines with J gene TRBJ2-5; 8 positions match TRBD2. The CDR3 is 15 residues long. V gave up 1 base and J gave up 11 bases; unmatched junction bases: 12. CDR1 and CDR2 (germline): LGHDT, YNNKEL (reference sequence). This CDR3 reads CASSQGLAGRNEQYF. Here the CDR3 DNA reads TGTGCCAGCAGCCAAGGGCTAGCGGGTCGCAATGAGCAGTACTTC.